The 18 T cell receptor beta chains presented below share a single source sample, sequenced in a study of T cells in women clearing cervical HPV infection. The assay was immunoSEQ multiplex PCR, and TCRdb's table has in-frame clones only and misses some. This table holds roughly 48,000 clones. The sample consisted of blood buffy coat. These receptors came from a woman between 18 and 69 years old with a cervical HPV16 infection that either progressed to CIN3+ or cleared (not recorded which).

A word on this clone: The read ends 3 residues before the CDR3 terminus; that terminus is restored from the germline J gene. The J gene is TRBJ2-6, the V gene TRBV20-1; D not resolved. Per the germline V gene, CDR1 is DFQATT and CDR2 is SNEGSKA (reference sequence). The V gene lost 4 bases and the J gene lost 12 bases, with 13 bases spanning the gap. This CDR3 is built from 12 residues. CDR3: CSAKVAASVLTF. The sequenced part of the CDR3 DNA is TGCAGTGCTAAAGTTGCGGCTAGCGTC.

Comments on this clone: The read gets to within 3 residues of the CDR3 end, and the germline J gene fills in the rest. The chain joins TRBV19 to TRBJ2-6, with a possible D match to TRBD1 (5 bases). Trimming removed 3 bases at V and 2 bases at J, with 5 bases between. The germline V gene has CDR1 LNHDA and CDR2 SQIVND (reference sequence). There are 14 residues in the CDR3. CDR3 loop: CASSIRAGANVLTF. The part of the CDR3 DNA that was read is TGTGCCAGTAGTATCAGGGCTGGGGCCAACGTC.

Notes on this clone: The CDR3 goes on 3 residues after the read ends, and that part is filled in from the germline J gene. J is TRBJ2-3 and V is TRBV19; 8 bases fit TRBD2. Trimming cost V 6 bases and J 6 bases; bases outside gene matches: 8. The CDR3 runs to 14 residues. Per germline, CDR1 LNHDA and CDR2 SQIVND (reference sequence). CDR3 sequence: CASRPGGGADTQYF. The part of the CDR3 DNA that was read is TGTGCCAGTAGACCGGGAGGGGGTGCGGATACG.

Notes on this clone: The read comes to an end 3 residues before the CDR3 does, leaving the germline J gene to fill in the end. This chain joins TRBV12-3 or TRBV12-4 and TRBJ2-3; tentatively, D is TRBD1 (5 bases). The V end lost 0 bases, the J end lost 7 bases, and 11 bases lay between the germline ends. The CDR3 has 14 amino acids. The covered CDR3 bases are TGTGCCAGCAGTTTAGCCTCCCAGGGTTATACG. It translates to CASSLASQGYT. The whole CDR3 protein reads CASSLASQGYTQYF.

On this clone: The junction and the germline gene differ at one end; a read error may be behind it. The read is 3 residues too short to cover the CDR3 end, so that end is filled in from the germline J gene. The chain has TRBV4-2 and TRBJ1-1, with D uncertain. The germline V gene encodes CDR1 LGHNA and CDR2 YNFKEQ. The CDR3 runs to 15 residues. The covered CDR3 bases are TGCGCCAGCAGCCAGCAATATCAGATGAACACTGAA. Translated: CASSQQYQMNTE. The whole CDR3 protein is CASSQQYQMNTEAFF.

Concerning this clone: Sequencing ends 3 residues short of the CDR3 end; the germline J gene provides the rest. V is TRBV2 and J is TRBJ2-7, with TRBD1 matching 10 bases. After removal of 5 bases from V and 6 bases from J, the junction contained 13 bases not matched to a gene. The CDR3 is made up of 16 amino acids. The V gene's germline CDR1 is SNHLY and CDR2 FYNNEI. The CDR3 is CASSWGQGFSSGEQYF. The sequenced part of the CDR3 DNA is TGTGCCAGCAGTTGGGGACAGGGGTTTTCGAGCGGCGAG.

Regarding this clone: The read ends 3 residues shy of where the CDR3 ends; the end is completed using the germline J gene. The gene calls are TRBV6-4 and TRBJ2-3; possibly TRBD1 or TRBD2 for D (5 bases each). Germline CDR1 is MRHNA and CDR2 is SNTAGT. Between the trimmed V and J ends, which lost 2 bases and 3 bases, there was a span of 12 bases. The CDR3 loop spans 15 amino acids. Here the CDR3 reads CASSDAGRGTDTQYF. CDR3 DNA (partial): TGTGCCAGCAGTGACGCAGGGAGAGGGACAGATACG.

As to this clone: Sequencing ends 3 residues short of the CDR3 end; the germline J gene provides the rest. V and J are TRBV19 and TRBJ2-1; 8 nucleotides line up with TRBD1. The V segment lost 6 bases and the J segment 9 bases; nucleotides outside the gene matches: 7. The CDR3 sequence is 13 residues long. Germline V gives CDR1 LNHDA, CDR2 SQIVND (reference sequence). CDR3 DNA, as far as it was read: TGTGCCAGTAGGCAGGGGGCTGCCGGTGAG. This translates into CASRQGAAGE. The CDR3 reads in full as CASRQGAAGEQFF.

About this clone: The read stops 3 residues short of the end of the CDR3; the missing end is completed from the germline J gene. The V call is TRBV19, the J call TRBJ1-2, with TRBD1 matching over 9 bases. The CDR3 is 15 residues long. Germline V gene data show CDR1 as LNHDA and CDR2 as SQIVND (reference sequence). The CDR3 bases that were read are TGTGCCAGTAGTAGAATCACCGGGACAGGGAAAGGC. Residues: CASSRITGTGKG. The entire CDR3 protein is CASSRITGTGKGYTF.

Points on this clone: The sequenced fragment ends 3 residues before the CDR3 boundary, so the rest is inferred from the germline J gene. The V gene is TRBV28, the J gene TRBJ2-7, with TRBD1 identical over 10 bases. CDR1 MDHEN and CDR2 SYDVKM come from the germline V gene. The CDR3 runs to 14 residues. The V segment lost 6 bases and the J segment 5 bases; nucleotides outside the gene matches: 7. CDR3 DNA (partial): TGTGCCAGCAGCAATAGACAGGGGGCGAACGAG. Its translation: CASSNRQGANE. The entire CDR3 is CASSNRQGANEQYF.

The covered CDR3 bases are TGTGCCAGCAGTCCCCTGACTCACGGAAACACC. It specifies CASSPLTHGNT. The CDR3 as a whole reads CASSPLTHGNTIYF. The chain has TRBV7-2 and TRBJ1-3, with D unclear. Sequencing ends 3 residues short of the CDR3 end; the germline J gene provides the rest. Between the trimmed V and J ends, which lost 6 bases and 4 bases, there was a span of 13 bases. The CDR3 runs 14 residues. From germline, CDR1 is SGHTA and CDR2 FQGNSA.

Regarding this clone: From the germline J gene comes the end of the CDR3, since the read stops 3 residues before it. The genes are TRBV27 and TRBJ2-1, with 12 bases lining up with TRBD2. Germline values: CDR1 MNHEY, CDR2 SMNVEV (reference sequence). V was pared by 7 bases and J by 4 bases, with 5 bases of the junction left unmatched. CDR3 length: 15 residues. The CDR3 loop reads CASIPTSGGYNEQFF. CDR3 DNA (partial): TGTGCCAGCATACCGACTAGCGGGGGTTACAATGAG.

With respect to this clone: The observed sequence ends 3 residues before the CDR3 terminus, with the missing tail filled in from the germline J gene. The chain combines TRBV15 with TRBJ1-4; TRBD1 is a possible D gene (5 bases). The CDR3 extends over 15 amino acids. Trimming stripped 0 bases from V and 8 bases from J, with 13 bases between. Germline lookup yields CDR1 LNHNV and CDR2 YYDKDF (reference sequence). The CDR3 is CATSRDGGSYEKLFF. CDR3 bases read: TGTGCCACCAGCAGAGACGGGGGGTCCTACGAAAAA.

Points on this clone: The missing CDR3 end, 3 residues past where the read stops, is filled in from the germline J gene. The V call is TRBV19, the J call TRBJ2-2; 7 bases are shared with TRBD1. CDR1 is LNHDA and CDR2 is SQIVND in the germline V gene (reference sequence). Germline trimming cut 8 bases from V and 4 bases from J; bases unmatched to any gene: 10. This CDR3 spans 15 amino acids. The covered CDR3 bases are TGTGCCAGTGGACACAGGGGCTTATCCACCGGGGAG. It encodes CASGHRGLSTGE. In full, the CDR3 is CASGHRGLSTGELFF.

Regarding this clone: The CDR3 end lies 3 residues beyond the end of the read and is filled in from the germline J gene. The genes are TRBV30 and TRBJ1-6; no reliable D call. The V end was cut by 3 bases, the J end by 6 bases, with 12 bases between. CDR1 and CDR2 from the germline V gene are GTSNPN and SVGIG (reference sequence). The CDR3 sequence is 14 residues long. CDR3 DNA, as far as it was read: TGTGCCTGGAGCCGCGAAGGCGGTAATTCACCC. Its translation is CAWSREGGNSP. The full-length CDR3 reads as CAWSREGGNSPLHF.

This clone shows up as medium-sized by frequency. The CDR3 end is not reached by the read, which stops 3 residues before it; the germline J gene fills it in. This chain joins TRBV29-1 and TRBJ1-4; no definite D call. The CDR3 is 10 residues long. V was pared by 6 bases and J by 7 bases, with 6 bases between. The germline V gene encodes CDR1 SQVTM and CDR2 ANQGSEA. The part of the CDR3 DNA that was read is TGCAGCGTACTCGCTGAAAAA. Translation gives CSVLAEK. The CDR3, in full, reads CSVLAEKLFF.

As for this clone: The read halts 3 residues ahead of the CDR3 end, with the missing end drawn from the germline J gene. The chain carries TRBV30 and TRBJ2-7; possible D gene TRBD1, 5 bases. CDR3 length: 12 amino acids. V shed 2 bases and J shed 5 bases, with 10 bases lying between them. CDR1 and CDR2 from the germline V gene are GTSNPN and SVGIG (reference sequence). The CDR3 DNA, read in part, is TGTGCCTGGAGTCCCAGGGCAAACGAG. This gives the protein CAWSPRANE. The entire CDR3 protein reads CAWSPRANEQYF.

On this clone: The CDR3 is cut off 3 residues early in the read; its end comes from the germline J gene. The chain is built from TRBV12-3 or TRBV12-4 and TRBJ2-1; 8 bases map to TRBD2. This CDR3 contains 16 residues. Trimming removed 1 base from V and 5 bases from J; junction bases left unmatched: 7. The CDR3 spells CASSLEASGWHNEQFF. The covered CDR3 bases are TGTGCCAGCAGTTTAGAGGCTAGCGGGTGGCACAATGAG.